The T cell receptor (beta chain) described here comes from a study of lymphopenia after photon versus proton radiotherapy. Broader study findings: Oligoclonal CD8+ Temra expansion after nadir drove photon patients' diversity drop. Survival link was tested only in deceased patients; proton benefit remains a possibility. A bigger post-nadir fall in TCR diversity correlated inversely with survival time in deceased patients.

Trimming cost V 4 bases and J 3 bases; bases outside gene matches: 14. The CDR3 length is 17 residues. The germline gives CDR1 LGHNA, CDR2 YSLEER. As for this clone: Its target is unknown.

Using immunoSEQ multiplex PCR, the repertoire was profiled, and TCRdb retains in-frame clones only, with some absent. Of some 44,000 clones listed, over 80% were seen once; the top ten hold over 20%. The gene calls are TRBV4-3 and TRBJ1-2, with 7 positions matching TRBD1. The clonotype was recovered from a woman in her 70s with pancreatic cancer. The input for sequencing was peripheral blood, taken from a patient treated with proton-based radiotherapy. This chain's CDR3 is CASSPYSRGAGHYGYTF. In DNA form, the CDR3 reads TGCGCCAGCAGCCCATATTCCAGGGGGGCGGGTCACTATGGCTACACCTTC.